The 19 T cell receptor beta chains below come from one sample, sequenced in a study of T cell changes during pregnancy in multiple sclerosis. Profiling relied on immunoSEQ multiplex PCR, and the TCRdb table lists in-frame clones only, not all of them. This table has approximately 99,000 clones, 93% appearing once. The sample in question was peripheral blood, obtained after pregnancy. The receptors originated from a female donor with multiple sclerosis, enrolled in a pregnancy study.

This chain links TRBV7-2 with TRBJ1-2; 7 nucleotides line up with TRBD1. The CDR3 totals 13 residues. The V and J ends lost 6 bases and 6 bases, in that order; junction bases with no gene match: 7. Germline lookup yields CDR1 SGHTA and CDR2 FQGNSA. The CDR3 DNA is TGTGCCAGCAGTCGACAGGGAGTGGATGGCTACACCTTC. Amino acids: CASSRQGVDGYTF.

The rearrangement uses TRBV10-3 and TRBJ2-7; 7 bases map to TRBD1. J lost 4 bases, V lost 8 bases, and 8 bases had no gene match. Per germline, CDR1 ENHRY and CDR2 SYGVKD. The CDR3 has 13 amino acids. Here the CDR3 DNA reads TGTGCCATCCATAATCGACAGGGTTACGAGCAGTACTTC. As protein: CAIHNRQGYEQYF.

This chain joins TRBV27 and TRBJ2-1; TRBD2 matches 11 bases. Germline CDR1 and CDR2: MNHEY and SMNVEV (reference sequence). V shed 3 bases and J 6 bases; nucleotides not matched to a gene: 7. This CDR3 has 16 residues. CDR3: CASSFPPGLAGNEQFF. CDR3 in DNA: TGTGCCAGCAGTTTCCCGCCCGGACTAGCGGGCAATGAGCAGTTCTTC.

The chain couples TRBV28 to TRBJ1-2; 7 positions match TRBD1. CDR1 MDHEN and CDR2 SYDVKM come from the germline V gene. This CDR3 spans 14 amino acids. With 3 bases clipped from V and 5 bases from J, the junction kept 6 bases outside the gene matches. DNA of the CDR3: TGTGCCAGCAGTTTGAGGGGGCCTCCGTATGGCTACACCTTC. Protein sequence: CASSLRGPPYGYTF.

This clone occurred once. This rearrangement joins TRBV9 to TRBJ2-5; 7 bases line up with TRBD1. The CDR3 is 14 amino acids. Germline CDR1 SGDLS, CDR2 YYNGEE. With V trimmed by 4 bases and J by 1 base, 4 bases remained unmatched. The CDR3 is CASSTTGIQETQYF. CDR3 nucleotide sequence: TGTGCCAGCAGCACGACAGGGATCCAAGAGACCCAGTACTTC. The full variable domain, in which reference TRBV9 and TRBJ2-5 provide the parts outside the CDR3, is DSGVTQTPKHLITATGQRVTLRCSPRSGDLSVYWYQQSLDQGLQFLIQYYNGEERAKGNILERFSAQQFPDLHSELNLSSLELGDSALYFCASSTTGIQETQYFGPGTRLLVL.

The gene calls are TRBV2 and TRBJ2-7; no firm D call. The CDR3 consists of 10 residues. V lost 8 bases, J lost 1 base, and 3 bases lay in between. The germline CDR1 and CDR2 sequences are SNHLY and FYNNEI. The CDR3 is CASESYEQYF. CDR3 bases: TGTGCCAGCGAGTCCTACGAGCAGTACTTC.

This chain joins TRBV10-3 and TRBJ2-7, with D unresolved. With 10 bases removed from V and 0 bases from J, the gap between germline ends came to 13 bases. CDR3 length: 13 residues. The V gene's germline CDR1 is ENHRY and CDR2 SYGVKD. CDR3 loop: CATREASSYEQYF. The CDR3 region has the DNA TGTGCCACTAGAGAAGCCAGCTCCTACGAGCAGTACTTC.

V is TRBV25-1 and J is TRBJ2-1; 7 positions match TRBD2. Germline loops: CDR1 MGHDK, CDR2 SYGVNS. The V gene end was trimmed by 8 bases and the J gene end by 13 bases; junction bases not matched to a gene: 20. This CDR3 contains 15 residues. The CDR3 spells CASAEAGPFRRIQFF. The CDR3 bases are TGTGCCAGCGCCGAAGCGGGACCGTTCCGAAGGATCCAGTTCTTC.

The V gene is TRBV5-6, the J gene TRBJ2-7; TRBD2 is a possible D gene (5 bases). In germline, CDR1 is SGHDT, CDR2 YYEEEE. CDR3 length equals 15 residues. V was trimmed by 0 bases and J by 7 bases, leaving 17 bases between them. This CDR3 is CASSLVSVPEGEQYF. CDR3 coding DNA: TGTGCCAGCAGCTTGGTATCTGTTCCTGAGGGAGAGCAGTACTTC.

The V and J genes are TRBV27 and TRBJ2-3; a possible D gene is TRBD2 (5 bases). The CDR3 length is 12 residues. The germline V gene has CDR1 MNHEY and CDR2 SMNVEV (reference sequence). Deletions cut 11 bases from V and 7 bases from J, with 16 bases between. In nucleotides, the CDR3 is TGTGCCTCGGGCGAGGGCGGCTATACGCAGTATTTT. Its protein is CASGEGGYTQYF.

This rearrangement joins TRBV30 to TRBJ1-4; D is ambiguous. The CDR3 covers 15 residues. CDR1 and CDR2 from the germline V gene are GTSNPN and SVGIG (reference sequence). The V end lost 2 bases, the J end lost 0 bases, and 10 bases lay between the germline ends. DNA for the CDR3: TGTGCCTGGAGTCCAGGTCCATCAACTAATGAAAAACTGTTTTTT. Residues: CAWSPGPSTNEKLFF.

This sequence joins TRBV19 and TRBJ2-1; 12 bases fit TRBD2. This CDR3 has 16 residues. J was trimmed by 8 bases and V by 5 bases; bases with no gene match: 10. CDR1 and CDR2 from the germline V gene are LNHDA and SQIVND (reference sequence). The CDR3 DNA is TGTGCCAGTAGTCGGCCGACTAGCGGGAGTCTGGATGAGCAGTTCTTC. Translating gives CASSRPTSGSLDEQFF.

V gene TRBV9 combines with J gene TRBJ1-2; possibly TRBD1 for D (5 bases). V was clipped by 3 bases and J by 3 bases, with 9 bases between them. Germline V lookup: CDR1 SGDLS, CDR2 YYNGEE. There are 13 residues in the CDR3. The chain's CDR3 is CASSALGDYGYTF. In nucleotides, the CDR3 is TGTGCCAGCAGCGCCCTAGGGGACTATGGCTACACCTTC.

The chain links TRBV29-1 to TRBJ2-3; 7 bases are a match to TRBD2. The ends lost 6 bases at V and 0 bases at J; junction bases unmatched: 12. Germline V gene sequence: CDR1 SQVTM, CDR2 ANQGSEA. This CDR3 has 16 residues. In DNA form, the CDR3 reads TGCAGCGTCGAGGGCCTAGCGGATACTAGCACAGATACGCAGTATTTT. It translates to CSVEGLADTSTDTQYF.

The chain recombines TRBV4-2 with TRBJ2-7; 11 bases are a match to TRBD2. J gave up 3 bases and V 0 bases, and 4 bases lay outside the gene matches. Germline V CDR1 and CDR2: LGHNA, YNFKEQ. The CDR3 is 16 amino acids. CDR3 nucleotide sequence: TGTGCCAGCAGCCAAGATATGGGGACTAGCGGCTACGAGCAGTACTTC. Its protein is CASSQDMGTSGYEQYF.

The chain links TRBV6-1 to TRBJ2-5, with TRBD1 identical over 8 bases. Germline V gives CDR1 MNHNS, CDR2 SASEGT. The J segment lost 1 base and the V segment lost 9 bases, leaving 4 bases of the junction unmatched. The CDR3 has 13 amino acids. This CDR3 is CASRGQGQETQYF. DNA of the CDR3: TGTGCCAGTAGAGGACAGGGCCAAGAGACCCAGTACTTC.

This clone has just one count. V gene TRBV6-1 combines with J gene TRBJ2-7; 8 nucleotides match TRBD2. V shed 0 bases, J shed 3 bases, and the junction held 4 bases outside the gene matches. The germline gives CDR1 MNHNS, CDR2 SASEGT. There are 15 residues in the CDR3. The CDR3 spells CASSEATSGGYEQYF. CDR3 nucleotides: TGTGCCAGCAGTGAAGCGACAAGCGGGGGCTACGAGCAGTACTTC.

In nucleotides, the CDR3 is TGCGCCAGCAGTTACAATGCACAGGGAGGGTACAATGAGCAGTTCTTC. It encodes CASSYNAQGGYNEQFF. This chain links TRBV4-1 with TRBJ2-1, with D possibly being TRBD2 (7 bases). The V gene lost 6 bases and the J gene lost 4 bases, with 19 bases spanning the gap. The CDR3 spans 16 residues. Germline V gene sequence: CDR1 MGHRA, CDR2 YSYEKL.

V usage is TRBV28 and J usage is TRBJ2-7; TRBD1 matches 10 bases. CDR1 is MDHEN, CDR2 SYDVKM, per germline. The V segment lost 7 bases and the J segment 4 bases; nucleotides outside the gene matches: 10. This CDR3 comprises 15 residues. This chain's CDR3 is CASTEPGTGEYEQYF. The CDR3 DNA is TGTGCCAGCACCGAACCCGGGACAGGGGAATACGAGCAGTACTTC.